The 10 T cell receptor beta chains below were found in one sample sequenced in a study of response to subunit inactivated influenza vaccine. TCRdb reprocessed the RT-PCR reads via MiXCR and lists one record per CDR3 protein. The data show roughly 500,000 distinct CDR3 sequences, less than 25% seen once. The data also belong to a second study, concerning T cells expressing NK-cell markers. From that report: With UMIs, 5'RACE template switching was used to make TCR beta cDNA.

Sequenced here: CD4+ T cells sorted from PBMCs, sampled 11 to 12 days after vaccination. These receptors were collected from a man aged 50-59 years who received an inactivated influenza vaccine.

There are a few counts of this clonotype. The J gene is TRBJ1-6, the V gene TRBV7-2; D remains unclear. CDR1 is SGHTA, CDR2 FQGNSA, per germline. V lost 5 bases and J lost 7, with 15 bases in between. The CDR3 spans 15 residues. The CDR3 reads CASSRGLSGNSPLHF. CDR3 DNA: TGTGCCAGCAGCCGTGGTCTTTCGGGGAATTCACCCCTCCACTTT.

The V call is TRBV7-2, the J call TRBJ2-2; perhaps TRBD1 as D (6 bases). The germline gives CDR1 SGHTA, CDR2 FQGNSA. V lost 5 bases and J 6 bases, leaving 19 bases between the germline ends. The CDR3 is made up of 16 amino acids. This CDR3 is CASSRNLRGAAGELFF. CDR3 bases: TGTGCCAGCAGCCGAAACCTCAGGGGCGCGGCCGGGGAGCTGTTTTTT.

This clonotype has more than one count but fewer than ten. The chain joins TRBV20-1 to TRBJ2-7, with D maybe TRBD1 (6 bases). Germline-derived CDR1 and CDR2 are DFQATT and SNEGSKA (reference sequence). The CDR3 extends over 16 amino acids. The ends were cut back, 0 bases at V and 3 bases at J, with 18 bases in the middle. The CDR3 bases are TGCAGTGCTAGAGATTTGGCGCGACAGGCGGGCTACGAGCAGTACTTC. It is translated as CSARDLARQAGYEQYF.

This clonotype showed up many times. The chain couples TRBV7-8 to TRBJ2-5; D unresolved. V was clipped by 2 bases and J by 2 bases, with 3 bases between them. From germline, CDR1 is SGHVS and CDR2 FQNEAQ. The CDR3 spans 12 residues. The CDR3 loop is CASSLPQETQYF. In DNA, the CDR3 is TGTGCCAGCAGCTTACCTCAAGAGACCCAGTACTTC.

The chain has TRBV6-6 and TRBJ2-5; D may be TRBD2 (5 bases). The CDR3 is made up of 12 amino acids. In germline, CDR1 is MNHNY, CDR2 SVGAGI (reference sequence). The germline V and J ends were trimmed by 2 bases and 5 bases, with 6 bases remaining between them. The CDR3 DNA reads as TGTGCCAGCAGTTACGGGAGCGAGACCCAGTACTTC. It translates to CASSYGSETQYF.

The chain's CDR3 is CASSLSGLLNYGYTF. The CDR3 DNA is TGTGCCAGCAGTTTATCTGGACTCCTTAACTATGGCTACACCTTC. The chain is built from TRBV27 and TRBJ1-2; D is unclear. V lost 0 bases, J lost 1 base, and 9 bases lay in between. Per the germline V gene, CDR1 is MNHEY and CDR2 is SMNVEV (reference sequence). The CDR3 contains 15 residues.

The table lists this clonotype with a few counts. This chain joins TRBV6-1 and TRBJ1-2; 7 bases line up with TRBD1. Germline values: CDR1 MNHNS, CDR2 SASEGT. This CDR3 spans 14 amino acids. The V gene end was trimmed by 6 bases and the J gene end by 3 bases; junction bases not matched to a gene: 7. The CDR3 nucleotides are TGTGCCAGCAGCAAGACAGGGATGGACTATGGCTACACCTTC. Protein product: CASSKTGMDYGYTF.

This chain links TRBV7-2 with TRBJ2-7; 7 nucleotides line up with TRBD2. The CDR3 spans 15 residues. With V trimmed by 0 bases and J by 3 bases, 5 bases remained unmatched. Germline V gene sequence: CDR1 SGHTA, CDR2 FQGNSA. In DNA, the CDR3 is TGTGCCAGCAGCTTAGCGGCCAGGACTAGCTACGAGCAGTACTTC. Translation gives CASSLAARTSYEQYF.

This clonotype was observed a few times. The chain carries TRBV10-3 and TRBJ1-5; D not certain. V lost 2 bases and J lost 6, with 14 bases in between. The CDR3 spans 15 residues. Germline CDR1 reads ENHRY; CDR2 reads SYGVKD. The CDR3 nucleotides read TGTGCCATCAGTGAGGGCAAAGCACCGGGTCAGCCCCAGCATTTT. Residues: CAISEGKAPGQPQHF.

This clonotype was seen a few times. The chain is built from TRBV7-2 and TRBJ2-1; 9 nucleotides match TRBD2. This CDR3 spans 13 amino acids. The trim removed 6 bases at V and 8 bases at J, leaving 5 bases unmatched. Germline CDR1 is SGHTA and CDR2 is FQGNSA. CDR3 nucleotide sequence: TGTGCCAGCAGATCGGGACTAGCCCATGAGCAGTTCTTC. Its translation is CASRSGLAHEQFF.